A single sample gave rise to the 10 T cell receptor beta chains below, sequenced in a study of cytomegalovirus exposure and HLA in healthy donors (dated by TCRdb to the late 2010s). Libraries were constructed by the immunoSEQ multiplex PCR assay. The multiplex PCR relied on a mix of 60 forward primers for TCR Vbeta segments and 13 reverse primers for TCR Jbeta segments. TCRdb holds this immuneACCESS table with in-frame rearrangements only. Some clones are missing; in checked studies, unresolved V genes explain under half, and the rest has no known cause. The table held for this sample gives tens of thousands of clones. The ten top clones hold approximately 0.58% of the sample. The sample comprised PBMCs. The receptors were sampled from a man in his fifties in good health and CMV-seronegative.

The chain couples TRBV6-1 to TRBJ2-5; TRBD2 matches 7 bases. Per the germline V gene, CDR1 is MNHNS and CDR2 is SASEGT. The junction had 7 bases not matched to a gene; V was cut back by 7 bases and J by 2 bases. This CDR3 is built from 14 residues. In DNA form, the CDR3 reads TGTGCCAGCACCCCGAGCGGGGAGCAAGAGACCCAGTACTTC. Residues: CASTPSGEQETQYF.

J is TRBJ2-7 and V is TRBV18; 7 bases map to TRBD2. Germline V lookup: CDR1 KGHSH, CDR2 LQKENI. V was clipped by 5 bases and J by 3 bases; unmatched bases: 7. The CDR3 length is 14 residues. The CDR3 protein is CASSGNLADYEQYF. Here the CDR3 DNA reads TGTGCCAGCTCAGGGAACCTAGCGGACTACGAGCAGTACTTC.

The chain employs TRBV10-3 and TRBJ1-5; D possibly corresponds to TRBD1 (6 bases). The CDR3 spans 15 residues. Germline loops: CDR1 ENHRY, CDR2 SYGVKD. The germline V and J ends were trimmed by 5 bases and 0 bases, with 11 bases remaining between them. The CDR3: CAISTGSDSNQPQHF. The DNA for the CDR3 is TGTGCCATCAGTACAGGGAGCGATAGCAATCAGCCCCAGCATTTT.

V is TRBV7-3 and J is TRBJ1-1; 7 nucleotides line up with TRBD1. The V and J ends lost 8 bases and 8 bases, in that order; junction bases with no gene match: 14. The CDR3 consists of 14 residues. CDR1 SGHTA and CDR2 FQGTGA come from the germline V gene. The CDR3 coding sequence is TGTGCCAGCTCCCCTGACAGGGAACAAATGGAAGCTTTCTTT. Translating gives CASSPDREQMEAFF. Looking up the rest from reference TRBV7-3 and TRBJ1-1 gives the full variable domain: GAGVSQTPSNKVTEKGKYVELRCDPISGHTALYWYRQSLGQGPEFLIYFQGTGAADDSGLPNDRFFAVRPEGSVSTLKIQRTERGDSAVYLCASSPDREQMEAFFGQGTRLTVV.

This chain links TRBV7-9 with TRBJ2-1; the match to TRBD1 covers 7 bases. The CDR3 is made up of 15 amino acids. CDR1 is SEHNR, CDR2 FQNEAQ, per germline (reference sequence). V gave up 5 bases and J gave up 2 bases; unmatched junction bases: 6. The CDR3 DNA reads TGTGCCAGCAGCCCCAAGGGGGCGGCCTACAATGAGCAGTTCTTC. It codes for CASSPKGAAYNEQFF.

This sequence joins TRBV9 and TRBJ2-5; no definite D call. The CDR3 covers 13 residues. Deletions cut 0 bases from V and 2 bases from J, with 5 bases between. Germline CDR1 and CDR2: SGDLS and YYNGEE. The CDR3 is CASSVDIQETQYF. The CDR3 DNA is TGTGCCAGCAGCGTAGATATACAAGAGACCCAGTACTTC.

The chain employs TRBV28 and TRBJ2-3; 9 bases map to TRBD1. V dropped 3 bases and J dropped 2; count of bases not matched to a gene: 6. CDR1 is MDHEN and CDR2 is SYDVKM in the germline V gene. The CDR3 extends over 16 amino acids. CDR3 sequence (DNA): TGTGCCAGCAGTTTGGCCGGACAGGGGCTCACAGATACGCAGTATTTT. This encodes CASSLAGQGLTDTQYF. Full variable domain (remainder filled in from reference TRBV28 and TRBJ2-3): DVKVTQSSRYLVKRTGEKVFLECVQDMDHENMFWYRQDPGLGLRLIYFSYDVKMKEKGDIPEGYSVSREKKERFSLILESASTNQTSMYLCASSLAGQGLTDTQYFGPGTRLTVL.

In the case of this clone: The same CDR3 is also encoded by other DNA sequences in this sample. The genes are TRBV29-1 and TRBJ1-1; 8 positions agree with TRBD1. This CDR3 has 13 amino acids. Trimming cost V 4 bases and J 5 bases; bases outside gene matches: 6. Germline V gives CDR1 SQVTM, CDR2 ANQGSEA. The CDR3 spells CSVARQGNTEAFF. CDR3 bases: TGCAGCGTTGCCCGACAGGGGAATACTGAAGCTTTCTTT.

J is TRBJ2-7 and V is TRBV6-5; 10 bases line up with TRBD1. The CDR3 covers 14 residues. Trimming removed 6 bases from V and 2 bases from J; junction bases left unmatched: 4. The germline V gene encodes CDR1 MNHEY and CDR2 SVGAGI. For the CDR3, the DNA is TGTGCCAGCAGCGACAGGGGGCCCACCTACGAGCAGTACTTC. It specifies CASSDRGPTYEQYF.

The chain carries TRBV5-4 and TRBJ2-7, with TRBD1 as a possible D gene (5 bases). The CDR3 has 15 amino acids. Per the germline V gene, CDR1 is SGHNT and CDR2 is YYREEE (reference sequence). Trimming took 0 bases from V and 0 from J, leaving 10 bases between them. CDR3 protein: CASSLARAVSYEQYF. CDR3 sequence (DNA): TGTGCCAGCAGCTTGGCCAGGGCAGTCTCCTACGAGCAGTACTTC.